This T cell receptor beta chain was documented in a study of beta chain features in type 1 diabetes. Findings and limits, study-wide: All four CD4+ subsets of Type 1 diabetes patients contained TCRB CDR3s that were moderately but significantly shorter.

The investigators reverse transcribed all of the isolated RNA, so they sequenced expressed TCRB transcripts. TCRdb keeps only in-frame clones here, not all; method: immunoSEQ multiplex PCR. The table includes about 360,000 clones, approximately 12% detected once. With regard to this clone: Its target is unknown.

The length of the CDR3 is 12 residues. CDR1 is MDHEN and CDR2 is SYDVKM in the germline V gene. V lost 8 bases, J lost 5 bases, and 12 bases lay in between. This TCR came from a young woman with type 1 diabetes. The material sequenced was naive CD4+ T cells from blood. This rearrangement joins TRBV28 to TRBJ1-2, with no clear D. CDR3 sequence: CASAPSSYGYTF. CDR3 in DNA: TGTGCCAGCGCGCCTAGCTCGTATGGCTACACCTTC.